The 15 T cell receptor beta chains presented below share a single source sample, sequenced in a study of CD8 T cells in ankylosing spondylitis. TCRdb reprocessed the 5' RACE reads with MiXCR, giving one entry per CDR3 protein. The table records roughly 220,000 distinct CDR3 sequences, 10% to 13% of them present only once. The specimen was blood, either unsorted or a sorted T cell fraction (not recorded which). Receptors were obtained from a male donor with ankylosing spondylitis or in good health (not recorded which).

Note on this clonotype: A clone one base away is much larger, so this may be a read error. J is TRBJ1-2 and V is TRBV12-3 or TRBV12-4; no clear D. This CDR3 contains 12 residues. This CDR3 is CASSYTALGFTF. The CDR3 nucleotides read TGTGCCAGCAGTTATACCGCTTTGGGCTTCACCTTC.

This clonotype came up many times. The CDR3 sequence: CSVGESYEQYF. CDR3 sequence (DNA): TGCAGCGTTGGAGAGTCCTACGAGCAGTACTTC. This chain connects TRBV29-1 to TRBJ2-7, with D hard to call. V was clipped by 4 bases and J by 1 base, with 5 bases between them. Germline V gene lookup returns CDR1 SQVTM and CDR2 ANQGSEA. The CDR3 is made up of 11 amino acids.

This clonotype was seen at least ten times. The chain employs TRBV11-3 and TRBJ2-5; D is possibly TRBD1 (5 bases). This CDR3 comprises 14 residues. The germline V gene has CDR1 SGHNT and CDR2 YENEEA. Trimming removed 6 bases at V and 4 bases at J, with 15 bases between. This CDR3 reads CASSLGQTGETQYF. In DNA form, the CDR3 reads TGTGCCAGCAGTCTGGGGCAAACGGGAGAGACCCAGTACTTC.

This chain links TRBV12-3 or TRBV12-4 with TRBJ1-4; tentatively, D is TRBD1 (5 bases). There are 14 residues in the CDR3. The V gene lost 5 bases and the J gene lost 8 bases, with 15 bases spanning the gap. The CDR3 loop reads CASSPGRNPEKLFF. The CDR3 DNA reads TGTGCCAGCAGTCCGGGACGGAACCCAGAAAAACTGTTTTTT.

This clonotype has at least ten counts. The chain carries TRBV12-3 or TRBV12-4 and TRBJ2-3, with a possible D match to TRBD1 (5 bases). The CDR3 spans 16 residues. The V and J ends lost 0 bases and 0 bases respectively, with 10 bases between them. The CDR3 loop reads CASSLAPTGSTDTQYF. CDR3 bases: TGTGCCAGCAGTTTAGCGCCTACAGGTAGCACAGATACGCAGTATTTT.

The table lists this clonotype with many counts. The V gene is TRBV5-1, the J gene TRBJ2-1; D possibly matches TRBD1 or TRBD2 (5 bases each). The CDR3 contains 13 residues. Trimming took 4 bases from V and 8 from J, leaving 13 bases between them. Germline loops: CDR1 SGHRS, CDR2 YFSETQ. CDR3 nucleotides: TGCGCCAGCAGCACGGGACGCCTCGATGAGCAGTTCTTC. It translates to CASSTGRLDEQFF.

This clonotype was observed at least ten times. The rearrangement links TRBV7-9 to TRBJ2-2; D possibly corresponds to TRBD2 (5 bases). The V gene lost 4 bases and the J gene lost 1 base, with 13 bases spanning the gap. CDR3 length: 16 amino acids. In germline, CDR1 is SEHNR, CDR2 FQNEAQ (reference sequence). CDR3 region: CASSSAEGGNTGELFF. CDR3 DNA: TGTGCCAGCAGCTCGGCTGAGGGTGGGAACACCGGGGAGCTGTTTTTT.

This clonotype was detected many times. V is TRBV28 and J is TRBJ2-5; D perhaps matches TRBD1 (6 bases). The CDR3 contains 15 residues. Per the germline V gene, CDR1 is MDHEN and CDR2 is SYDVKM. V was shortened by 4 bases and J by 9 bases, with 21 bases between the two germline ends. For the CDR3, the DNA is TGTGCCAGCAGTTCTAACGGGACACCTTTTTCGGCCCAGTACTTC. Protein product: CASSSNGTPFSAQYF.

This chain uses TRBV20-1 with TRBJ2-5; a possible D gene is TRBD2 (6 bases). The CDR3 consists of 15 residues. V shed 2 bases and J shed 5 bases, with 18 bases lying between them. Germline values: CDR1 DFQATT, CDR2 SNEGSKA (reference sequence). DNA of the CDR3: TGCAGTGCTAGAAGCCAGCGGGCCCCTGGGGAGACCCAGTACTTC. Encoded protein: CSARSQRAPGETQYF.

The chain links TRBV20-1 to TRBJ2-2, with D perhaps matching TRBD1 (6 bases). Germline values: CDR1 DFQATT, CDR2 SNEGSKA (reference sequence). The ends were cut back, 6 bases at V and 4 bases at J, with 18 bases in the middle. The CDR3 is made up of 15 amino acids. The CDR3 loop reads CSARLKGHRTGELFF. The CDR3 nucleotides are TGCAGTGCCAGATTAAAGGGACACCGCACCGGGGAGCTGTTTTTT.

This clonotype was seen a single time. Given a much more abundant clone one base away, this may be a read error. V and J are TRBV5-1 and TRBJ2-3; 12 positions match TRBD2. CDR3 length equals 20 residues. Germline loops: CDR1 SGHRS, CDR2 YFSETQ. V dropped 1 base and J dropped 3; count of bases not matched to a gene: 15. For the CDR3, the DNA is TGCGCCAGCAGCTTGCCGCTCAGGACTAGCGGGGCACCGGTTACAGATACGCAGTATTTT. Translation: CASSLPLRTSGAPVTDTQYF.

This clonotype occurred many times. Here the CDR3 reads CASGYLSGGVRTQYF. The DNA for the CDR3 is TGTGCCAGCGGCTACTTAAGTGGGGGCGTACGGACCCAGTACTTC. The V gene is TRBV7-2, the J gene TRBJ2-5; weak D call: TRBD1 (6 bases). The V gene's germline CDR1 is SGHTA and CDR2 FQGNSA. The ends were cut back, 8 bases at V and 7 bases at J, with 23 bases in the middle. CDR3 length equals 15 residues.

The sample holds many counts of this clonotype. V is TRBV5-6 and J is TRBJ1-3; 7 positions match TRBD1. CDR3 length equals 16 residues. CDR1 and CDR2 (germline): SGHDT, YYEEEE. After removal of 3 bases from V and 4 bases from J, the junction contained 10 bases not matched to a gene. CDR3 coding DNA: TGTGCCAGCAGCTCCGCCCGACAGGGTCTGGGAAACACCATATATTTT. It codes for CASSSARQGLGNTIYF.

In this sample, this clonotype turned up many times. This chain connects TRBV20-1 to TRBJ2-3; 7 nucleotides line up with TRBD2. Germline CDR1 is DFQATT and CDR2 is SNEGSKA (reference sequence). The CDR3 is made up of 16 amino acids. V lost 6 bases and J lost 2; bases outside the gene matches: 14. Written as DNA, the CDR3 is TGCAGTGCCAGCGGGGTCCTGGCCAGCGCCACAGATACGCAGTATTTT. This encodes CSASGVLASATDTQYF.

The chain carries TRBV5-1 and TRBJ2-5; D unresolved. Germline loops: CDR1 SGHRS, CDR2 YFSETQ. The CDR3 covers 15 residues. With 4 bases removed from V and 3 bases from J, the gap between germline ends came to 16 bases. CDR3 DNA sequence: TGCGCCAGCAGCCCCCTGGCCGGTTCGGAAGAGACCCAGTACTTC. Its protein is CASSPLAGSEETQYF.